The clone carrying this TCR beta chain was detected ten times or more. Its specificity is not known. The data originate from a study of metastatic and nonmetastatic thyroid tumors. Study-level findings and limits: When malignant thyroid tumors were compared with benign nodules, TCR beta diversity was reportedly significantly higher in the malignant tumors. This held in both blood and tumor samples.

TCRdb re-called the PCR reads through MiXCR. Of roughly 30,000 clones listed, approximately 15% were seen once; the top ten hold about 7.3%. No patient had received any treatment before thyroid surgery. The CDR3 covers 14 residues. Trimming took 5 bases from V and 4 from J; bases not matched to a gene: 5. Germline CDR1 and CDR2: MNHNS and SASEGT. The origin of this receptor is a female donor with papillary thyroid cancer or a benign thyroid nodule (not recorded which). Some clones in this sample may be carry-over from other donors' samples. The rearrangement links TRBV6-1 to TRBJ2-5; 9 bases align to TRBD1. Sequenced material: blood. The CDR3 here is CASSTTGGGETQYF. CDR3 coding DNA: TGTGCCAGCAGTACGACAGGGGGGGGAGAGACCCAGTACTTC.